This T cell receptor (beta chain) was obtained from a study of monozygotic twins with inflammatory bowel disease. On this clonotype: What it binds is not known.

Each of the TCR libraries took roughly 3,400 ng of total RNA. Incorporation of UMIs carrying a 6-nucleotide sample barcode was performed by template switching. TCRdb reprocessed the 5' RACE reads, with one entry per CDR3 protein and no DNA. The data include a few hundred thousand distinct CDR3 sequences; the top ten clones carry approximately 5.9%. This CDR3 contains 14 residues. Germline-derived CDR1 and CDR2 are MNHEY and SMNVEV (reference sequence). General study points: Lower sharing of clonotypes with other individuals was seen in IBD patients than in healthy twins. This was most marked in patients showing signs of disease activity.

The clonotype was recovered from a human donor with ulcerative colitis or Crohn's disease, or a healthy co-twin of an affected twin (not recorded which). The sample taken for sequencing was blood. The chain employs TRBV27 and TRBJ1-3; TCRdb's D gene call, TRBD1, goes unchecked for lack of DNA. The CDR3 region is CASSLKGFGNTIYF.